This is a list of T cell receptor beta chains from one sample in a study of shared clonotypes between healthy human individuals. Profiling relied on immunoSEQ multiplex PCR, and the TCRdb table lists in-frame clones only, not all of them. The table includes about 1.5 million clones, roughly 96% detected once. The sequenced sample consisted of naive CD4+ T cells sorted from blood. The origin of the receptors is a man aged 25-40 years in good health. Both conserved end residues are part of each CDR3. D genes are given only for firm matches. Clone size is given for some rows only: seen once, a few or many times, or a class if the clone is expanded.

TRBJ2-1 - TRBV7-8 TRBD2 CASSLRGPGLAGSNEQFF TGTGCCAGCAGCTTACGTGGTCCGGGACTAGCGGGATCCAATGAGCAGTTCTTC
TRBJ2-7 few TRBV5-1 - CASSLEGRDEQYF TGCGCCAGCAGCTTGGAGGGGCGTGACGAGCAGTACTTC
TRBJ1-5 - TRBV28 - CASSFSHSNQPQHF TGTGCCAGCAGTTTTAGCCATAGCAATCAGCCCCAGCATTTT
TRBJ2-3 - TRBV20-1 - CSAGLADTQYF TGCAGTGCGGGACTTGCAGATACGCAGTATTTT
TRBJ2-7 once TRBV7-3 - CASSLWGGSYEQYF TGTGCCAGCAGCTTATGGGGTGGGTCCTACGAGCAGTACTTC
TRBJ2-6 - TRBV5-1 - CASSLEGSPGANVLTF TGCGCCAGCAGCTTGGAGGGCAGCCCTGGGGCCAACGTCCTGACTTTC
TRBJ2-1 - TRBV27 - CASVAHKTRPYNEQFF TGTGCCAGCGTAGCACACAAGACTCGACCCTACAATGAGCAGTTCTTC
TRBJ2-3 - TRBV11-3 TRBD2 CASSLGSGRHTDTQYF TGTGCCAGCAGCTTAGGTAGCGGGAGACATACAGATACGCAGTATTTT
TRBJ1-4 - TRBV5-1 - CASSLAVLGANEKLFF TGCGCCAGCAGCTTGGCGGTCTTGGGGGCTAATGAAAAACTGTTTTTT
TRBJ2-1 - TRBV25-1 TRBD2 CASRRTSGSVSYNEQFF TGTGCCAGCAGAAGGACTAGCGGGAGTGTGTCCTACAATGAGCAGTTCTTC
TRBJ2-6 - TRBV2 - CASAKNRDPGANVLTF TGTGCCAGCGCCAAGAACAGGGACCCTGGGGCCAACGTCCTGACTTTC
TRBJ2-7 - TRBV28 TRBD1 CASSLGQGYEQYF TGTGCCAGCAGCCTCGGACAGGGGTACGAGCAGTACTTC
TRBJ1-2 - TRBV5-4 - CASSPQREYGYTF TGTGCCAGCAGCCCGCAGAGGGAATATGGCTACACCTTC
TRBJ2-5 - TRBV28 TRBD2 CASSFGGGSKTQYF TGTGCCAGCAGTTTCGGCGGGGGTTCGAAGACCCAGTACTTC
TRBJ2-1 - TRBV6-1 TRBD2 CASSGLAGAGEQFF TGTGCCAGCAGCGGACTAGCGGGAGCCGGTGAGCAGTTCTTC
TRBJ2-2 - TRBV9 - CASSVGQSTGELFF TGTGCCAGCAGCGTAGGACAATCCACCGGGGAGCTGTTTTTT
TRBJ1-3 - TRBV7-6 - CASSSGAGQASGNTIYF TGTGCCAGCAGCTCGGGGGCGGGACAAGCCTCTGGAAACACCATATATTTT
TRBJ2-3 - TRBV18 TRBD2 CASSPKREGSVADTQYF TGTGCCAGCTCACCAAAGCGGGAAGGGTCAGTAGCAGATACGCAGTATTTT
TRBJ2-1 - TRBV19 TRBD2 CASRRTSGRRNEQFF TGTGCCAGTAGACGGACTAGCGGGAGGAGAAATGAGCAGTTCTTC
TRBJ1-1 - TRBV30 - CAWSMRTPNTEAFF TGTGCCTGGAGCATGAGGACACCGAACACTGAAGCTTTCTTT
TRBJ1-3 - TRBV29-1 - CSATDPSVAGGNTIYF TGCAGCGCCACCGACCCTTCGGTGGCTGGCGGAAACACCATATATTTT
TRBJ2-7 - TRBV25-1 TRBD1 CASSTSGTGMTYEQYF TGTGCCAGCAGCACCTCCGGGACAGGGATGACCTACGAGCAGTACTTC
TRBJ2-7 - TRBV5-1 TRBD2 CASSLGLAGDYEQYF TGCGCCAGCAGCCTGGGACTAGCGGGAGACTACGAGCAGTACTTC
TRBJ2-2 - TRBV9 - CASSVVPTGLGGELFF TGTGCCAGCAGCGTAGTCCCAACAGGGCTGGGCGGGGAGCTGTTTTTT
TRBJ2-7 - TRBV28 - CASSSGFGVSSYEQYF TGTGCCAGCAGTTCGGGGTTCGGGGTTAGCTCCTACGAGCAGTACTTC
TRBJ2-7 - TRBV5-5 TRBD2 CASRAGTSANYEQYF TGTGCCAGCAGGGCCGGGACTAGCGCCAACTACGAGCAGTACTTC
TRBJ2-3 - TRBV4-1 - CASSQDRDDPPTTDTQYF TGCGCCAGCAGCCAAGATAGGGACGATCCTCCAACCACAGATACGCAGTATTTT
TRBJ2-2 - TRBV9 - CASSVAWQARAGELFF TGTGCCAGCAGCGTAGCTTGGCAGGCCAGGGCCGGGGAGCTGTTTTTT
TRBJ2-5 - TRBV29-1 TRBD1 CSVYRGRGETQYF TGCAGCGTCTACAGGGGCAGGGGAGAGACCCAGTACTTC
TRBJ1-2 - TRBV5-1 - CASSGDILGTYGYTF TGCGCCAGCAGCGGGGACATCCTGGGGACCTATGGCTACACCTTC
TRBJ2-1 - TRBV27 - CASSLAGTGQFF TGTGCCAGCAGTTTAGCCGGGACCGGGCAGTTCTTC
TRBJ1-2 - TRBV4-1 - CASSQDYPNYGYTF TGCGCCAGCAGCCAAGATTATCCAAACTATGGCTACACCTTC
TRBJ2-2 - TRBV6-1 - CASGWGRGTGELFF TGTGCCAGCGGGTGGGGCAGGGGCACCGGGGAGCTGTTTTTT
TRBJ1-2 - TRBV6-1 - CASSVNRLYGYTF TGTGCCAGCAGTGTAAACAGATTATATGGCTACACCTTC
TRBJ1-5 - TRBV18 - CASSPRGAADQPQHF TGTGCCAGCTCACCTCGGGGGGCCGCAGATCAGCCCCAGCATTTT
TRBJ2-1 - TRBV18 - CASSPPRGKRGVEQFF TGTGCCAGCTCACCACCGCGCGGGAAACGAGGTGTTGAGCAGTTCTTC